This TCR beta chain was identified during a study of cytomegalovirus exposure and HLA in healthy donors. Broader study findings: Reportedly, diagnosis of cytomegalovirus status by the classifier showed high specificity and sensitivity. Many donors carried some public TCRs, although rarity characterized most TCR sequences.

For this clone: Its antigen remains unknown.

This CDR3 has 15 amino acids. Germline lookup yields CDR1 SGDLS and CDR2 YYNGEE. With V trimmed by 0 bases and J by 6 bases, 9 bases remained unmatched. TCRdb's table, derived via immunoSEQ multiplex PCR, lists solely in-frame clones and lacks some. The sample has about 260,000 clones, around 91% seen once; the top ten hold just over 3%. The sample taken for sequencing was PBMCs. This clonotype originated in a young woman in good health and CMV-seronegative. The chain carries TRBV9 and TRBJ2-7; 7 nucleotides line up with TRBD1. The CDR3 protein is CASSVGSQGEGEQYF. For the CDR3, the DNA is TGTGCCAGCAGCGTAGGGTCCCAGGGGGAAGGCGAGCAGTACTTC.